Presented here are 30 T cell receptor beta chains from one specimen sequenced in a study of OX40 agonist ivuxolimab in advanced cancers. Method: immunoSEQ multiplex PCR; TCRdb's copy keeps in-frame clones and lacks some. The table lists about 40,000 clones, 85% to 90% of them singletons. The starting material was CD4+ or CD8+ T cells sorted from blood, obtained in a trial of the OX40 agonist ivuxolimab. The receptors derive from an adult with an advanced solid tumor such as melanoma, head and neck, liver or kidney cancer.

CDR3 in DNA: TGTGCCAGCAGTGAAGTGGGGACTAGCGGGGGCGAGCAGTACTTC. It codes for CASSEVGTSGGEQYF. The V and J genes are TRBV6-1 and TRBJ2-7, with TRBD2 identical over 14 bases. Germline-derived CDR1 and CDR2 are MNHNS and SASEGT. V gave up 1 base and J gave up 6 bases; unmatched junction bases: 2. The CDR3 spans 15 residues.

The chain employs TRBV29-1 and TRBJ2-5; D is unclear. From germline, CDR1 is SQVTM and CDR2 ANQGSEA. The CDR3 is 14 residues long. V lost 1 base, J lost 5 bases, and 14 bases lay in between. CDR3 sequence (DNA): TGCAGCGTTGAAGTATCGGCCTTTGGGGAGACCCAGTACTTC. It encodes CSVEVSAFGETQYF.

V gene TRBV5-4 combines with J gene TRBJ2-3; TRBD2 matches at 9 bases. The germline gives CDR1 SGHNT, CDR2 YYREEE (reference sequence). V lost 3 bases to trimming and J lost 3 bases; unmatched junction nucleotides: 11. The CDR3 has 17 amino acids. The CDR3 region is CASSSPGAGGPTDTQYF. The CDR3 DNA reads TGTGCCAGCAGCTCTCCGGGGGCGGGAGGGCCGACAGATACGCAGTATTTT.

This rearrangement joins TRBV28 to TRBJ1-1; 8 nucleotides agree with TRBD1. From germline, CDR1 is MDHEN and CDR2 SYDVKM. Trimming cost V 4 bases and J 8 bases; bases outside gene matches: 9. There are 14 residues in the CDR3. The CDR3 nucleotides are TGTGCCAGCAGTTACATTCCTCGGACAGGGGAAGCTTTCTTT. Translating gives CASSYIPRTGEAFF.

CDR3 region: CASSGETGDKREDRFYEQYF. The CDR3 nucleotides read TGTGCCAGCAGTGGGGAGACAGGGGATAAGAGAGAAGATAGATTCTACGAGCAGTACTTC. The rearrangement uses TRBV27 and TRBJ2-7, with 8 positions matching TRBD1. The CDR3 loop spans 20 amino acids. The V and J ends lost 5 bases and 3 bases, in that order; junction bases with no gene match: 24. CDR1 is MNHEY, CDR2 SMNVEV, per germline (reference sequence).

The rearrangement links TRBV13 to TRBJ1-3; D is undetermined. V was shortened by 5 bases and J by 6 bases, with 17 bases between the two germline ends. This CDR3 is 15 amino acids long. The germline CDR1 and CDR2 sequences are PRHDT and FYEKMQ (reference sequence). CDR3 sequence reads: CASSLEWRPENTIYF. In DNA form, the CDR3 reads TGTGCCAGCAGCCTGGAGTGGAGGCCTGAAAACACCATATATTTT.

The J gene is TRBJ1-1, the V gene TRBV29-1; possible D gene TRBD1, 5 bases. Germline CDR1 reads SQVTM; CDR2 reads ANQGSEA. CDR3 size: 13 residues. V shed 3 bases and J shed 4 bases, with 12 bases lying between them. The CDR3 protein is CSVEGPGVTEAFF. CDR3 bases: TGCAGCGTTGAGGGGCCGGGGGTCACTGAAGCTTTCTTT. Full variable domain (missing parts from reference TRBV29-1 and TRBJ1-1): SAVISQKPSRDICQRGTSLTIQCQVDSQVTMMFWYRQQPGQSLTLIATANQGSEATYESGFVIDKFPISRPNLTFSTLTVSNMSPEDSSIYLCSVEGPGVTEAFFGQGTRLTVV.

This clone was seen only a few times. The chain employs TRBV5-1 and TRBJ2-7; a possible D gene is TRBD2 (5 bases). The CDR3 is 12 amino acids. The V end lost 1 base, the J end lost 6 bases, and 8 bases lay between the germline ends. Per the germline V gene, CDR1 is SGHRS and CDR2 is YFSETQ. In DNA, the CDR3 is TGCGCCAGCAGCTTGCCTGCGGGCGAGCAGTACTTC. As protein: CASSLPAGEQYF.

The J gene is TRBJ1-2, the V gene TRBV18; TRBD1 is a possible D gene (5 bases). V lost 0 bases and J 5 bases, leaving 16 bases between the germline ends. Germline V gene data show CDR1 as KGHSH and CDR2 as LQKENI. CDR3 length: 16 residues. The CDR3 here is CASSPPPGRVEYGYTF. Here the CDR3 DNA reads TGTGCCAGCTCACCACCGCCCGGCAGGGTTGAGTATGGCTACACCTTC.

This clone was detected once. The genes are TRBV6-5 and TRBJ2-7; 7 nucleotides agree with TRBD1. In germline, CDR1 is MNHEY, CDR2 SVGAGI. J lost 2 bases, V lost 5 bases, and 6 bases had no gene match. This CDR3 has 14 residues. In DNA form, the CDR3 reads TGTGCCAGCAGTGCCGGGACAGCTACCTACGAGCAGTACTTC. This codes for CASSAGTATYEQYF.

This chain uses TRBV5-6 with TRBJ2-7, with D possibly TRBD1 on 5 matching bases. The V gene's germline CDR1 is SGHDT and CDR2 YYEEEE. The CDR3 spans 15 residues. V lost 1 base, J lost 1 base, and 12 bases lay in between. The CDR3: CASSLIRAKSYEQYF. The CDR3 region has the DNA TGTGCCAGCAGCTTGATCAGGGCTAAATCCTACGAGCAGTACTTC.

The chain links TRBV7-9 to TRBJ1-2; no firm D call. V was cut by 1 base and J by 6 bases, with 12 bases left in between. The V gene's germline CDR1 is SEHNR and CDR2 FQNEAQ (reference sequence). The CDR3 sequence is 14 residues long. The CDR3 loop is CASSLGARWDGYTF. CDR3 nucleotide sequence: TGTGCCAGCAGCTTAGGGGCCAGGTGGGATGGCTACACCTTC.

The chain links TRBV13 to TRBJ1-1; D gene unclear. The V end was cut by 0 bases, the J end by 1 base, with 9 bases between. This CDR3 spans 15 amino acids. CDR1 is PRHDT, CDR2 FYEKMQ, per germline (reference sequence). CDR3 in DNA: TGTGCCAGCAGCTTAGGTCCACGGAGGAACACTGAAGCTTTCTTT. It encodes CASSLGPRRNTEAFF.

The CDR3 region has the DNA TGTGCCAGCAGCTTGGACTTTGCTAGCGGCACAGATACGCAGTATTTT. Translated: CASSLDFASGTDTQYF. The chain combines TRBV5-5 with TRBJ2-3; D perhaps matches TRBD2 (6 bases). V lost 0 bases to trimming and J lost 1 base, with 12 bases between them. This CDR3 comprises 16 residues. In germline, CDR1 is SGHKS, CDR2 YYEKEE (reference sequence).

V is TRBV19 and J is TRBJ1-2, with 9 bases lining up with TRBD1. Germline loops: CDR1 LNHDA, CDR2 SQIVND (reference sequence). This CDR3 contains 14 residues. V shed 7 bases, J shed 4 bases, and the junction held 7 bases outside the gene matches. The CDR3 region is CASTWDRELYGYTF. The CDR3 bases are TGTGCCAGTACGTGGGACAGGGAACTCTATGGCTACACCTTC. Filled out from reference TRBV19 and TRBJ1-2, the complete variable domain reads DGGITQSPKYLFRKEGQNVTLSCEQNLNHDAMYWYRQDPGQGLRLIYYSQIVNDFQKGDIAEGYSVSREKKESFPLTVTSAQKNPTAFYLCASTWDRELYGYTFGSGTRLTVV.

The chain recombines TRBV6-6 with TRBJ2-7, with 12 bases lining up with TRBD1. The junction had 6 bases not matched to a gene; V was cut back by 5 bases and J by 4 bases. The CDR3 is 15 residues long. Germline loops: CDR1 MNHNY, CDR2 SVGAGI (reference sequence). CDR3 region: CASSNPGQGAYEQYF. CDR3 DNA sequence: TGTGCCAGCAGTAACCCGGGACAGGGGGCTTACGAGCAGTACTTC.

This CDR3 reads CASSLVSASYNEQFF. The CDR3 region has the DNA TGCGCCAGCAGCTTGGTTAGCGCTTCCTACAATGAGCAGTTCTTC. The genes are TRBV5-1 and TRBJ2-1; D may be TRBD2 (5 bases). Trimming took off 0 bases at V and 1 base at J, with 8 bases between the two ends. The germline CDR1 and CDR2 sequences are SGHRS and YFSETQ. This CDR3 is 15 amino acids long.

The chain joins TRBV7-2 to TRBJ1-1, with D tentatively TRBD1 (5 bases). V shed 0 bases and J shed 8 bases, with 7 bases lying between them. The CDR3 is made up of 12 amino acids. Germline V gene sequence: CDR1 SGHTA, CDR2 FQGNSA. The CDR3 spells CASSLAGGEAFF. The CDR3 DNA is TGTGCCAGCAGCTTAGCCGGGGGAGAAGCTTTCTTT.

This chain uses TRBV13 with TRBJ1-1; D may be TRBD1 (5 bases). Trimming left V 4 bases short and J 0 bases short, with 6 bases between. This CDR3 is built from 13 residues. Looked up from germline, CDR1 is PRHDT and CDR2 is FYEKMQ (reference sequence). CDR3 DNA sequence: TGTGCCAGCAGCTCGGGACTGAACACTGAAGCTTTCTTT. As protein: CASSSGLNTEAFF.

The V gene is TRBV6-1, the J gene TRBJ2-3, with TRBD2 matching 8 bases. Germline values: CDR1 MNHNS, CDR2 SASEGT. The CDR3 has 15 amino acids. The trim removed 1 base at V and 5 bases at J, leaving 5 bases unmatched. CDR3 sequence: CASSEVPLAGDTQYF. CDR3 nucleotides: TGTGCCAGCAGTGAAGTGCCCCTAGCGGGAGATACGCAGTATTTT.

This chain connects TRBV10-3 to TRBJ2-1, with 8 bases identical to TRBD1. The germline V gene encodes CDR1 ENHRY and CDR2 SYGVKD. This CDR3 comprises 17 residues. V gave up 3 bases and J gave up 10 bases; unmatched junction bases: 17. CDR3 residues: CAISDPRTGSFPGEQFF. The CDR3, as DNA: TGTGCCATCAGTGATCCAAGGACAGGGAGTTTCCCGGGCGAGCAGTTCTTC.

The genes are TRBV30 and TRBJ2-7; D is unclear. The length of the CDR3 is 12 residues. Trimming shortened V by 2 bases and J by 1 base, and 6 bases separated the two germline ends. Germline CDR1 is GTSNPN and CDR2 is SVGIG (reference sequence). The CDR3 spells CAWSSTSYEQYF. Here the CDR3 DNA reads TGTGCCTGGAGTTCGACATCCTACGAGCAGTACTTC.

This chain joins TRBV15 and TRBJ1-1, with D possibly being TRBD1 (6 bases). The V end lost 9 bases, the J end lost 1 base, and 12 bases lay between the germline ends. Germline V gene lookup returns CDR1 LNHNV and CDR2 YYDKDF (reference sequence). The CDR3 consists of 13 residues. The CDR3: CATHPTGNTEAFF. Here the CDR3 DNA reads TGTGCCACTCATCCGACAGGGAACACTGAAGCTTTCTTT.

The chain carries TRBV19 and TRBJ2-7, with D tentatively TRBD2 (6 bases). From germline, CDR1 is LNHDA and CDR2 SQIVND (reference sequence). The CDR3 length is 15 residues. The V end was cut by 4 bases, the J end by 3 bases, with 16 bases between. The CDR3, as DNA: TGTGCCAGTAGTACGACCGCCACTAGCCTCTACGAGCAGTACTTC. Translated: CASSTTATSLYEQYF.

This chain links TRBV30 with TRBJ1-5; D possibly corresponds to TRBD1 (5 bases). V dropped 0 bases and J dropped 6 bases, with 12 bases sitting between them. CDR1 and CDR2 (germline): GTSNPN, SVGIG (reference sequence). The CDR3 is made up of 14 amino acids. The CDR3 nucleotides are TGTGCCTGGAGTGTACTTGGGGGAATTCAGCCCCAGCATTTT. It translates to CAWSVLGGIQPQHF.

V usage is TRBV19 and J usage is TRBJ2-3; either TRBD1 or TRBD2 may fit D (5 bases each). Trimming cost V 0 bases and J 2 bases, with 24 bases left between them. The CDR3 sequence is 20 residues long. Germline lookup yields CDR1 LNHDA and CDR2 SQIVND (reference sequence). The CDR3 sequence is CASSIDLVHPGRNFTDTQYF. CDR3 DNA: TGTGCCAGTAGTATAGATCTAGTCCACCCGGGACGCAATTTCACAGATACGCAGTATTTT.

The chain combines TRBV28 with TRBJ2-5, with D perhaps assigned TRBD1 or TRBD2 (5 bases each). This CDR3 has 16 residues. V was pared by 4 bases and J by 3 bases, with 18 bases between. Germline lookup yields CDR1 MDHEN and CDR2 SYDVKM. The CDR3 sequence is CASSSISGTAKETQYF. In nucleotides, the CDR3 is TGTGCCAGCAGTTCGATCTCCGGGACGGCGAAAGAGACCCAGTACTTC.

CDR3 DNA sequence: TGCGCCAGCAGCCTATCCAGGACAGGGGCGGATACGCAGTATTTT. This codes for CASSLSRTGADTQYF. The chain employs TRBV4-1 and TRBJ2-3; TRBD1 aligns across 9 bases. CDR1 MGHRA and CDR2 YSYEKL come from the germline V gene. V lost 4 bases and J lost 6; bases outside the gene matches: 8. The CDR3 contains 15 residues.

This clone was seen once. The chain couples TRBV6-6 to TRBJ2-7; TRBD2 is a possible D gene (5 bases). Trimming cost V 1 base and J 3 bases, with 7 bases left between them. The CDR3 totals 13 residues. CDR1 and CDR2 from the germline V gene are MNHNY and SVGAGI (reference sequence). The CDR3 DNA follows: TGTGCCAGCAGTTACTGGGCGGGCTACGAGCAGTACTTC. It codes for CASSYWAGYEQYF.

This chain joins TRBV11-2 and TRBJ1-1, with TRBD1 identical over 11 bases. This CDR3 has 19 residues. Germline assignment: CDR1 SGHAT and CDR2 FQNNGV. The J segment lost 0 bases and the V segment lost 5 bases, leaving 14 bases of the junction unmatched. CDR3 loop: CASSSLLGTGGNLNTEAFF. In nucleotides, the CDR3 is TGTGCCAGCAGCAGCCTTTTGGGGACAGGGGGTAACCTGAACACTGAAGCTTTCTTT.